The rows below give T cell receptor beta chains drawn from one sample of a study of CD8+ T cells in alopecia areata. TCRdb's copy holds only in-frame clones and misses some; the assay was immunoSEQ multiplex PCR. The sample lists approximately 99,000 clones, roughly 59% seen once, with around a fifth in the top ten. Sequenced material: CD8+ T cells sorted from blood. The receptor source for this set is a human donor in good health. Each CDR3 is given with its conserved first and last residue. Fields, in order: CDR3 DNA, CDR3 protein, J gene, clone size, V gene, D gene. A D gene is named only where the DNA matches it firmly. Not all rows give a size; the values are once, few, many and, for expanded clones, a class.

TGTGCCGGATTTGGACAGGAGATGAACACCGGGGAGCTGTTTTTT | CAGFGQEMNTGELFF | TRBJ2-2 | . | TRBV7-9 | TRBD1
TGCAGTGCTGGCAAAGAGACCCAGTACTTC | CSAGKETQYF | TRBJ2-5 | . | TRBV20-1 | .
TGTGCCAGCAGCGTAGAAGGGAGGTTTTTGGATAATTCACCCCTCCACTTT | CASSVEGRFLDNSPLHF | TRBJ1-6 | . | TRBV9 | .
TGTGCCAGCAGAACGGGGGTGACCCCGGGTCCTTATGGCTACACCTTC | CASRTGVTPGPYGYTF | TRBJ1-2 | once | TRBV7-8 | .
TGTGCCAGCAGCCGGGAACAGGGGAGCCCCAATGAGCAGTTCTTC | CASSREQGSPNEQFF | TRBJ2-1 | . | TRBV6-4 | TRBD1
TGTGCCAGCAGCGTAGATGATGATACGCAGTATTTT | CASSVDDDTQYF | TRBJ2-3 | . | TRBV9 | .
TGTGCCGCTGGACCAGGGTTCGAGCAGTACTTC | CAAGPGFEQYF | TRBJ2-7 | . | TRBV6-5 | .
TGTGCCAGCAGCCACCGCTTTTATGGCTACACCTTC | CASSHRFYGYTF | TRBJ1-2 | few | TRBV28 | .
TGCGCCAGCAGCCAAGATGTATCCTGGGACTACGAGCAGTACTTC | CASSQDVSWDYEQYF | TRBJ2-7 | . | TRBV4-1 | .
TGTGCCAGCCTGGACGGAATGAACACTGAAGCTTTCTTT | CASLDGMNTEAFF | TRBJ1-1 | . | TRBV2 | .
TGTGCCATCAGCCGGCTAGCCGCCTACAATGAGCAGTTCTTC | CAISRLAAYNEQFF | TRBJ2-1 | . | TRBV10-3 | .
TGCGCCAGCAGCCAAGGGACAGGGGATTACGAGCAGTACTTC | CASSQGTGDYEQYF | TRBJ2-7 | . | TRBV4-3 | TRBD1
TGTGCCAGTAGTCGTACAGGGGGCACTGAAGCTTTCTTT | CASSRTGGTEAFF | TRBJ1-1 | . | TRBV19 | TRBD1
TGTGCCAGCAGTCGTAGCGGAGGGGAACGAGAGACCCAGTACTTC | CASSRSGGERETQYF | TRBJ2-5 | . | TRBV7-8 | .
TGCAGCGGGGTGGGACAAACCTTCAGCGAGCAGTACTTC | CSGVGQTFSEQYF | TRBJ2-7 | . | TRBV29-1 | .
TGTGCCAGCGGACAGCAAGAGCAGTTCTTC | CASGQQEQFF | TRBJ2-1 | few | TRBV19 | .
TGCGCCAGCAGCCTGAATAGCGGGGGGACCTACGAGCAGTACTTC | CASSLNSGGTYEQYF | TRBJ2-7 | . | TRBV4-1 | TRBD2
TGTGCCTGGAGTGACCTAAGGGAGGGGGCCATGAACACTGAAGCTTTCTTT | CAWSDLREGAMNTEAFF | TRBJ1-1 | . | TRBV30 | TRBD1
TGTGCCAGCAGCGCAGGTCCGGGGGGGCTGAGCCAAGAGACCCAGTACTTC | CASSAGPGGLSQETQYF | TRBJ2-5 | few | TRBV7-8 | TRBD2
TGTGCCACCAGCCCGCGGCGGGGCACTGAAGCTTTCTTT | CATSPRRGTEAFF | TRBJ1-1 | . | TRBV15 | .
TGTGCCAGCAGCTTGGGGGGAACCCAGCCCCAGCATTTT | CASSLGGTQPQHF | TRBJ1-5 | . | TRBV5-6 | .
TGCGCCAGCAGCTTGGAGGGTGGGAGCAATCAGCCCCAGCATTTT | CASSLEGGSNQPQHF | TRBJ1-5 | . | TRBV5-1 | .
TGTGCCAGCAGATTGGACAGCACAGATACGCAGTATTTT | CASRLDSTDTQYF | TRBJ2-3 | . | TRBV6-5 | .
TGCGCCAGCAGCCAAGGGAGTGCCAGAAACTACGAGCAGTACTTC | CASSQGSARNYEQYF | TRBJ2-7 | once | TRBV4-3 | .
TGTGCCAGCAGCACGTACGTTACCGCCGAAGAGACCCAGTACTTC | CASSTYVTAEETQYF | TRBJ2-5 | . | TRBV5-6 | .
TGTGCCACCCTCACACACTCTGGAAACACCATATATTTT | CATLTHSGNTIYF | TRBJ1-3 | . | TRBV2 | .
TGCAGCGTACAGGGGTTACGGGAAAAACTGTTTTTT | CSVQGLREKLFF | TRBJ1-4 | few | TRBV29-1 | TRBD1
TGTGCCAGCAGCCACGGGGGGGTGCCGAGCGAGCAGTACTTC | CASSHGGVPSEQYF | TRBJ2-7 | . | TRBV7-6 | TRBD2
TGTGCCAGCAGTTTAATCACAGGTACTGGGGCCAACGTCCTGACTTTC | CASSLITGTGANVLTF | TRBJ2-6 | . | TRBV27 | .
TGCGCCAGCAGTCGGGGGGGCTACCACCACGAGCAGTACTTC | CASSRGGYHHEQYF | TRBJ2-7 | . | TRBV5-1 | TRBD2
TGTGCCAGCAGCTTACAATCGACAGGGGACGAAAAACTGTTTTTT | CASSLQSTGDEKLFF | TRBJ1-4 | . | TRBV13 | TRBD1
TGTGCCAGCCCCGAGGGGGGTGATGCAGATACGCAGTATTTT | CASPEGGDADTQYF | TRBJ2-3 | few | TRBV19 | .
TGTGCCAGCAGTGGAACCCCAGGCGACCTTATTTCCTACGAGCAGTACTTC | CASSGTPGDLISYEQYF | TRBJ2-7 | . | TRBV25-1 | .
TGCGCCAGCAGCTGGCGGGGGGACGAACTAAACAATGAGCAGTTCTTC | CASSWRGDELNNEQFF | TRBJ2-1 | few | TRBV5-1 | TRBD2
TGTGCCAGCAGTGAACGGGATTACAATCAGCCCCAGCATTTT | CASSERDYNQPQHF | TRBJ1-5 | . | TRBV2 | .
TGCGCCAGCAGCTTGCCCCCGGGCAGTAGGAACGGGGAGCTGTTTTTT | CASSLPPGSRNGELFF | TRBJ2-2 | . | TRBV5-1 | .
TGCAGCGTTATCGGACTGAACTATGGCTACACCTTC | CSVIGLNYGYTF | TRBJ1-2 | few | TRBV29-1 | .
TGCAGCGTTGGTTCGGGCCTAAGGGGCTACACCTTC | CSVGSGLRGYTF | TRBJ1-2 | few | TRBV29-1 | .
TGTGCCAGTAGTAGCGGGATCTCAAACAATGAGCAGTTCTTC | CASSSGISNNEQFF | TRBJ2-1 | . | TRBV19 | .
TGTGCCAGCAGTCCAAGCTCCTACGAGCAGTACTTC | CASSPSSYEQYF | TRBJ2-7 | . | TRBV27 | .
TGCGCCAGCAGGGGAGGGGAAAACACTGAAGCTTTCTTT | CASRGGENTEAFF | TRBJ1-1 | . | TRBV5-1 | .
TGTGCCAGCAGTTTGGGCCCGAACACTGAAGCTTTCTTT | CASSLGPNTEAFF | TRBJ1-1 | . | TRBV11-1 | .
TGTGCCAGCAGCTCCCCTACTGACTTGCCCCAAGAGACCCAGTACTTC | CASSSPTDLPQETQYF | TRBJ2-5 | few | TRBV13 | .
TGTGCCAGCAGCTTAGGCCCGGGATGGAGGGCTAGCGGGGGGATTGAACAAGAGACCCAGTACTTC | CASSLGPGWRASGGIEQETQYF | TRBJ2-5 | . | TRBV7-6 | TRBD2
TGTGCCAGCAGCGAACCGGAACAGGGGGCCGGCACTGAAGCTTTCTTT | CASSEPEQGAGTEAFF | TRBJ1-1 | . | TRBV21-1 | .
TGTGCCACCAGTAGGGACGGGGGAGACATTCAGTACTTC | CATSRDGGDIQYF | TRBJ2-4 | . | TRBV15 | .
TGTGCCAGCAGCCAAGGGGCCTACAATGAGCAGTTCTTC | CASSQGAYNEQFF | TRBJ2-1 | . | TRBV14 | .
TGCACCAGCAGCCAAGCGGACTCGCCTGCGGACACTGAAGCTTTCTTT | CTSSQADSPADTEAFF | TRBJ1-1 | . | TRBV1 | .
TGTGCCAGTAGCTCTGGGGCCAACGTCCTGACTTTC | CASSSGANVLTF | TRBJ2-6 | . | TRBV19 | .
TGCAGCGTTGAGCGGGGGGACACAGATACGCAGTATTTT | CSVERGDTDTQYF | TRBJ2-3 | . | TRBV29-1 | TRBD2
TGTGCCAGCAGTGGCCACAGGGGGCCATACGAGCAGTACTTC | CASSGHRGPYEQYF | TRBJ2-7 | . | TRBV25-1 | TRBD1
TGCAGCGTTGGGGACGACGGACTCGGCTACACCTTC | CSVGDDGLGYTF | TRBJ1-2 | . | TRBV29-1 | .
TGTGCCACCAGCAGACTTCCCGCCGGGACAGAGTATGGCTACACCTTC | CATSRLPAGTEYGYTF | TRBJ1-2 | . | TRBV15 | TRBD1
TGTGCCAGCAGCCAAGATAATCACCCGAACACTGAAGCTTTCTTT | CASSQDNHPNTEAFF | TRBJ1-1 | . | TRBV4-2 | .
TGTGCCGGGGGGGAACCGGGACAGGGCCACTATGGCTACACCTTC | CAGGEPGQGHYGYTF | TRBJ1-2 | . | TRBV6-6 | TRBD1
TGTGCCAGCAGCTCGTCCCTTAAGCGGTATGGCTACACCTTC | CASSSSLKRYGYTF | TRBJ1-2 | once | TRBV5-6 | .
TGTGCCAGCAGCTCGAGGGCTCCCCCCACAGATACGCAGTATTTT | CASSSRAPPTDTQYF | TRBJ2-3 | . | TRBV13 | .
TGTGCCAGCAGCCACCCGCCCGGGGGTCAGCCCCAGCATTTT | CASSHPPGGQPQHF | TRBJ1-5 | . | TRBV4-2 | .
TGTGCCAGCAGCCAAGATTTAGCGCCCAAAGGCATTCAGTACTTC | CASSQDLAPKGIQYF | TRBJ2-4 | . | TRBV4-2 | .